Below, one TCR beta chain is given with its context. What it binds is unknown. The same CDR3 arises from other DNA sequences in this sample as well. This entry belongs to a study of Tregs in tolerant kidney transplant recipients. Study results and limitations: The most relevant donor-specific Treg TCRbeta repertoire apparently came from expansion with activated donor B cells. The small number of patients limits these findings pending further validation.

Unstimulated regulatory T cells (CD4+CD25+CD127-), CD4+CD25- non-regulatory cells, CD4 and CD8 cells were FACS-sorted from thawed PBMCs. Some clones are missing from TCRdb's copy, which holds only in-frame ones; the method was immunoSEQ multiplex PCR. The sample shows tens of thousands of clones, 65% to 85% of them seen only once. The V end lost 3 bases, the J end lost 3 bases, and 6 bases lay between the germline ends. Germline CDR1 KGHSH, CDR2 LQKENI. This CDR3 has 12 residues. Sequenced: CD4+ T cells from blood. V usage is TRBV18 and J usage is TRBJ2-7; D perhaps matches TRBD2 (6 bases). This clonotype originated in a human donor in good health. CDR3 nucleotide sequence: TGTGCCAGCTCACCGGGAGGCTACGAGCAGTACTTC. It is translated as CASSPGGYEQYF.